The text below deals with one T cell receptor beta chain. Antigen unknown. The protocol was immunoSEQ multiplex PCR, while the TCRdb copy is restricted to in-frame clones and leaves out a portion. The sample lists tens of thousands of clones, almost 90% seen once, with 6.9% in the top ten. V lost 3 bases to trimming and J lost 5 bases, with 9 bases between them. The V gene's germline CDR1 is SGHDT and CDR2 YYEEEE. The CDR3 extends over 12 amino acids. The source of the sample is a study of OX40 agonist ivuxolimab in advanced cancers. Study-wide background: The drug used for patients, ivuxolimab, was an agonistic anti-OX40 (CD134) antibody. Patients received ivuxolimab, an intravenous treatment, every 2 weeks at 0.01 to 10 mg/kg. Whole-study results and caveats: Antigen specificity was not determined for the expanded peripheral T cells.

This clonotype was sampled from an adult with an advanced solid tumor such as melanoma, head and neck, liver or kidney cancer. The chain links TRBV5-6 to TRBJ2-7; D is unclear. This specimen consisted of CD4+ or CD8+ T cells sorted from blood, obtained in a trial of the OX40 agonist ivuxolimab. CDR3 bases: TGTGCCAGCAGCTCGTCAGGTAACGAGCAGTACTTC. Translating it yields CASSSSGNEQYF.